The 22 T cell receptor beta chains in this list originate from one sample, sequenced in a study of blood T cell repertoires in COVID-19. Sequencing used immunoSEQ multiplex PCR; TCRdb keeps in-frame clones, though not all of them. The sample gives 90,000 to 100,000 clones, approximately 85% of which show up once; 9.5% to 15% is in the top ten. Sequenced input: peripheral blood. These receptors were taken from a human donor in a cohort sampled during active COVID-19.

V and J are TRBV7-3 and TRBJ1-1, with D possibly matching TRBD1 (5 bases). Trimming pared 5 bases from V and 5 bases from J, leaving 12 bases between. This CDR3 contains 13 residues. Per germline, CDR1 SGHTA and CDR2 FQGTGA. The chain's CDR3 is CASSPGGGTEAFF. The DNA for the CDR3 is TGTGCCAGCAGCCCCGGGGGAGGGACTGAAGCTTTCTTT. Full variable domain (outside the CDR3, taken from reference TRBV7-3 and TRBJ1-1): GAGVSQTPSNKVTEKGKYVELRCDPISGHTALYWYRQSLGQGPEFLIYFQGTGAADDSGLPNDRFFAVRPEGSVSTLKIQRTERGDSAVYLCASSPGGGTEAFFGQGTRLTVV.

The CDR3 nucleotides read TGCGCCAGCAGCCAAGACATAGATCCGTCGGTCCATCTCCACTTT. It specifies CASSQDIDPSVHLHF. V is TRBV4-3 and J is TRBJ1-6; D uncertain. V lost 0 bases to trimming and J lost 16 bases, with 19 bases between them. In germline, CDR1 is LGHNA, CDR2 YSLEER. This CDR3 has 15 amino acids.

The CDR3 bases are TGCGCCAGCAGCCAAGATCTGGCAGGGAGCAATCAGCCCCAGCATTTT. This gives the protein CASSQDLAGSNQPQHF. The chain couples TRBV4-3 to TRBJ1-5; D is possibly TRBD1 (5 bases). CDR1 is LGHNA, CDR2 YSLEER, per germline. The V gene lost 0 bases and the J gene lost 1 base, with 10 bases spanning the gap. This CDR3 has 16 residues.

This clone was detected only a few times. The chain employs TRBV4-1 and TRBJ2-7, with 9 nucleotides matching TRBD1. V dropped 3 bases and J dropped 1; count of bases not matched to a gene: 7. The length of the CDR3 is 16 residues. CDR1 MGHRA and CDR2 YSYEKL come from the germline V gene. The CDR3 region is CASSQGRQGVSYEQYF. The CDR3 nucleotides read TGCGCCAGCAGCCAGGGTAGACAGGGGGTTTCCTACGAGCAGTACTTC.

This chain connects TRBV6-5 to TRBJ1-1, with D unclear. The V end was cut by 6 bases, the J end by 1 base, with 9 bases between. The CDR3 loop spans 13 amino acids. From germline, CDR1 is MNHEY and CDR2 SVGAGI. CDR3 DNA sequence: TGTGCCAGCAGGGAGATGCCGAACACTGAAGCTTTCTTT. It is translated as CASREMPNTEAFF.

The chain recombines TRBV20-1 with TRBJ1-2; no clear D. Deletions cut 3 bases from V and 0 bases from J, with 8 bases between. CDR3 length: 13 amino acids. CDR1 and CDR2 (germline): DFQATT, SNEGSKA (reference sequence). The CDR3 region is CSASPTPNYGYTF. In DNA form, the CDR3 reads TGCAGTGCTAGTCCCACACCTAACTATGGCTACACCTTC.

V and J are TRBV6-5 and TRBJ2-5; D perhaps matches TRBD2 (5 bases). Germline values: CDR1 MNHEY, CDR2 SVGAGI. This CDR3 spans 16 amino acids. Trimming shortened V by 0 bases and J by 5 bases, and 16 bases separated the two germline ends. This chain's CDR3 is CASSYSIGSSLETQYF. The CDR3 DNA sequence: TGTGCCAGCAGTTACTCGATCGGGTCTAGCCTCGAGACCCAGTACTTC.

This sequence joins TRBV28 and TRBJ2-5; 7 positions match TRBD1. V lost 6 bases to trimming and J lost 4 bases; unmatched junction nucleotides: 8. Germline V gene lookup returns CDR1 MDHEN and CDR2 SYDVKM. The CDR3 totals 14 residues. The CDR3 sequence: CASSLQGTLETQYF. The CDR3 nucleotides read TGTGCCAGCAGCCTACAGGGGACGTTAGAGACCCAGTACTTC.

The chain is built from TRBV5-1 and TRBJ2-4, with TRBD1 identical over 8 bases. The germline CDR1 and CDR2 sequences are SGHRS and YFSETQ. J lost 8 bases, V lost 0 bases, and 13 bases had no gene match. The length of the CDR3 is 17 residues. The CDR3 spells CASSLVGSGGSGDIQYF. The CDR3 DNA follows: TGCGCCAGCAGCTTGGTAGGATCAGGGGGCTCGGGGGACATTCAGTACTTC.

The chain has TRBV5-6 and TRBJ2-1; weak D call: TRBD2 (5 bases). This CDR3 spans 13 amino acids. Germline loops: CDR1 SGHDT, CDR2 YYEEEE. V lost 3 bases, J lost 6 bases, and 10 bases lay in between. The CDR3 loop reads CASSSGRVNEQFF. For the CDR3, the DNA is TGTGCCAGCAGCTCGGGAAGGGTCAATGAGCAGTTCTTC.

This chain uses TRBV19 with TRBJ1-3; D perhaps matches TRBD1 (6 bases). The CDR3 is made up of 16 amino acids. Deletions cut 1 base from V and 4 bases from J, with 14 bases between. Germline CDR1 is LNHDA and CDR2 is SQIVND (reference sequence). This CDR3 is CASSIARTAFGNTIYF. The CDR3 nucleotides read TGTGCCAGTAGTATAGCACGGACAGCCTTCGGAAACACCATATATTTT.

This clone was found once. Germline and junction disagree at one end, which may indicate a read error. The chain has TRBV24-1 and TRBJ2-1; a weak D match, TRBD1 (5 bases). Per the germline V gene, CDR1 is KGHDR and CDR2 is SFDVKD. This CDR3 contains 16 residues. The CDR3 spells CAASDPLTDSYNEQFF. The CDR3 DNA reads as TGTGCCGCCAGTGATCCTCTGACAGACTCCTACAATGAGCAGTTCTTC.

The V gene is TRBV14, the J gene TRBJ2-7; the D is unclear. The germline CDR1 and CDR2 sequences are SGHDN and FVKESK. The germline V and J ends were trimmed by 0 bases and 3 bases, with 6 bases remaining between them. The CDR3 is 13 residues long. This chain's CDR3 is CASSQEVSYEQYF. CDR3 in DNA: TGTGCCAGCAGCCAAGAGGTCAGCTACGAGCAGTACTTC.

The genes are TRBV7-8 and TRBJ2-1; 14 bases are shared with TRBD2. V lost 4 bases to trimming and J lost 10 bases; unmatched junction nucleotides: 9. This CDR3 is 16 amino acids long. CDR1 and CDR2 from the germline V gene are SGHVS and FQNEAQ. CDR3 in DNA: TGTGCCAGCAGCTCCCTGACTAGCGGGGGGGCAGGCGAGCAGTTCTTC. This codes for CASSSLTSGGAGEQFF.

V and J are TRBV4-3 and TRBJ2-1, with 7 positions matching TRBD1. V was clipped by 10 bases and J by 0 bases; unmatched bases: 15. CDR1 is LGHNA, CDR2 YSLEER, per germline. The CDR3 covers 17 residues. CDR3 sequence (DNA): TGCGCCAACCCTGAGGGGCCGGGACAGAGCTCCTACAATGAGCAGTTCTTC. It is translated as CANPEGPGQSSYNEQFF.

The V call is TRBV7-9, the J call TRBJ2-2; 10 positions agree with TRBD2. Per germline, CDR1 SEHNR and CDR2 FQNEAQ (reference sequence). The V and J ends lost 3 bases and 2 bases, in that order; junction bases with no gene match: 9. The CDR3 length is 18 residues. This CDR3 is CASSLSEREGPNTGELFF. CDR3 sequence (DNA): TGTGCCAGCAGCTTGTCTGAGCGGGAGGGTCCAAACACCGGGGAGCTGTTTTTT.

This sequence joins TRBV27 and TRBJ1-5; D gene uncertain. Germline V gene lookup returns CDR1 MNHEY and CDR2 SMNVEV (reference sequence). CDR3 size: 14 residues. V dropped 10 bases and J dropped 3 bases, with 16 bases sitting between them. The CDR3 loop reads CATRMGGYNQPQHF. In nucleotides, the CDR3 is TGTGCCACCCGAATGGGAGGGTACAATCAGCCCCAGCATTTT.

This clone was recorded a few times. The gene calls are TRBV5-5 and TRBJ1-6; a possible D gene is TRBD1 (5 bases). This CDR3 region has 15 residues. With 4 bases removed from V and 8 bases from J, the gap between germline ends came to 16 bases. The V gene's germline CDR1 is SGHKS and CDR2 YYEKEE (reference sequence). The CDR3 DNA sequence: TGTGCCAGCAGCCTGGGAGGCAGGGTTGATTCACCCCTCCACTTT. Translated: CASSLGGRVDSPLHF.

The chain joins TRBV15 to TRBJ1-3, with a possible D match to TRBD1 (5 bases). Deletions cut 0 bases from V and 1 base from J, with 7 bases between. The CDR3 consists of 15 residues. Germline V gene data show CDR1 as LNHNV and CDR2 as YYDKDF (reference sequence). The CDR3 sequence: CATSRDSGSGNTIYF. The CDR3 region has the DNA TGTGCCACCAGCAGAGATTCAGGGTCTGGAAACACCATATATTTT.

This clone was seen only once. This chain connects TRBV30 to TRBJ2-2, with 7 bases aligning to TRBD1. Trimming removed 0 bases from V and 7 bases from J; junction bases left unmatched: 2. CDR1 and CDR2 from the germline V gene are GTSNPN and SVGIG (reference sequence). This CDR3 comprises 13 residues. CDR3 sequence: CAWSVGGFGELFF. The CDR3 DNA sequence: TGTGCCTGGAGTGTAGGGGGCTTCGGGGAGCTGTTTTTT.

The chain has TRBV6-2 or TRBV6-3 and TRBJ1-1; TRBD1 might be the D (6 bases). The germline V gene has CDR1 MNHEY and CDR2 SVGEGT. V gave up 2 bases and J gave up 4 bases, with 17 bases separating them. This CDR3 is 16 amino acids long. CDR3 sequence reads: CASSYRYIRGGTEAFF. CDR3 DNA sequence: TGTGCCAGCAGTTACCGTTACATCAGGGGCGGCACTGAAGCTTTCTTT.

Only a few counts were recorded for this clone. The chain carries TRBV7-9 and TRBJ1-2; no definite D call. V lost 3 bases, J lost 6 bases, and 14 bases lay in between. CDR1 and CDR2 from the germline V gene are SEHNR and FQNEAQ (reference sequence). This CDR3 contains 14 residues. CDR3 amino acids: CASSFIPKEDGYTF. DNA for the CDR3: TGTGCCAGCAGCTTCATACCCAAAGAGGATGGCTACACCTTC.